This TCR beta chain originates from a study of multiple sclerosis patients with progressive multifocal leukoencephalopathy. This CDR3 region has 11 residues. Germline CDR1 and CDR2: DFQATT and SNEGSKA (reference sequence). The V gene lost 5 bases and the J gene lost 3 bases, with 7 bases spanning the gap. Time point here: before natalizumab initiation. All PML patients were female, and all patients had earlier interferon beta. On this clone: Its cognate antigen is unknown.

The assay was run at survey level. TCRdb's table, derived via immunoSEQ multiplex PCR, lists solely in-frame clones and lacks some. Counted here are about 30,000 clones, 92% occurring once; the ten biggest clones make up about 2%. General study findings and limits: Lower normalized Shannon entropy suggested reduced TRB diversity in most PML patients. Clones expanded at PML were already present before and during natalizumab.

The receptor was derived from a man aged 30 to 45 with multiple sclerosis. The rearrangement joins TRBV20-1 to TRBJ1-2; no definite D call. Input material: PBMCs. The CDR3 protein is CSASTHYGYTF. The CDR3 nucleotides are TGCAGTGCTTCCACCCACTATGGCTACACCTTC.